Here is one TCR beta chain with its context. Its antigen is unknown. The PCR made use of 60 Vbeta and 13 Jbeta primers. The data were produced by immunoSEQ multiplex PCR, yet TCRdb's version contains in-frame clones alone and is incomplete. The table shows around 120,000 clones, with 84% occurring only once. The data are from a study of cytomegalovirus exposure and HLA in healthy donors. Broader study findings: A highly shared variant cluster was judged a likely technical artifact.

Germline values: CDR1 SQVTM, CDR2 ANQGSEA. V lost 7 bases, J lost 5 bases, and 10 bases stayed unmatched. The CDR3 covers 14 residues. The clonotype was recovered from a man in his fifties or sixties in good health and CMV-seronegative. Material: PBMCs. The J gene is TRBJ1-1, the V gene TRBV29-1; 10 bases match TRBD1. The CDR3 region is CSGRQGAKETEAFF. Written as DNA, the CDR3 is TGCAGCGGAAGACAGGGGGCAAAGGAGACTGAAGCTTTCTTT.